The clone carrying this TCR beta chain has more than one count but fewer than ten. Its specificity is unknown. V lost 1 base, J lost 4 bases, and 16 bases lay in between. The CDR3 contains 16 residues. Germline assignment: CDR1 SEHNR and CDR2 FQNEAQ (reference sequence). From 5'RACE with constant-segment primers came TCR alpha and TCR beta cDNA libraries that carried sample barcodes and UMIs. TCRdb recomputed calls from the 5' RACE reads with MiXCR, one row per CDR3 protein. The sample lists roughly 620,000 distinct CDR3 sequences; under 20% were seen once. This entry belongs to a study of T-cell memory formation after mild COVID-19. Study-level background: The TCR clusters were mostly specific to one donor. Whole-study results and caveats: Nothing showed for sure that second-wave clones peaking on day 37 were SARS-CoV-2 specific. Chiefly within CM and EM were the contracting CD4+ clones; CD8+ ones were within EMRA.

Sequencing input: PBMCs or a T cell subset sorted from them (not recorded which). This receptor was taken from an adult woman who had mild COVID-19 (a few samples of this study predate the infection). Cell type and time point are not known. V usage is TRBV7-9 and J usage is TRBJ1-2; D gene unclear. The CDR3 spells CASSLEVALEGYGYTF. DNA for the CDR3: TGTGCCAGCAGCTTAGAGGTAGCCTTGGAGGGCTATGGCTACACCTTC.